The table lists the clone carrying this T cell receptor beta chain with many counts. Its antigen is unknown. CDR1 is SGHVS and CDR2 is FNYEAQ in the germline V gene. The CDR3 is 21 residues long. V dropped 1 base and J dropped 0; count of bases not matched to a gene: 15. TCRdb reprocessed the 5' RACE reads via MiXCR and lists one record per CDR3 protein. This table holds about 88,000 distinct CDR3 sequences, around 3.3% found once. These data are taken from a study of neurological immune-mediated disorders. Points from the study as a whole: HTLV-1-associated myelopathy had the most TCR clonal expansion, and multiple sclerosis had the least, less than healthy controls. The multiple sclerosis repertoire cluster showed no association with any clinical or MRI feature. The authors stated that larger cohorts are needed.

The rearrangement uses TRBV7-6 and TRBJ2-3, with 11 bases identical to TRBD2. The sequence was collected from a woman between 18 and 30 years old with multiple sclerosis. The specimen sequenced was PBMCs. For the CDR3, the DNA is TGTGCCAGCAGCTTAGGCTTAATGGGACGGCGGACTAGCGGGAGCACAGATACGCAGTATTTT. Its protein is CASSLGLMGRRTSGSTDTQYF.